This record concerns one T cell receptor (beta chain) sequence. What antigen it recognizes has not been identified. Base qualities are not provided; no much larger clone lies one nucleotide away. Collaborating institutions collected whole blood in K2EDTA tubes following their own protocols. For TCRbeta analysis, collaborators shipped samples in one of three forms: frozen whole blood, isolated PBMCs, or DNA extracted from either of those sample types. This sample is drawn from a study of blood T cell repertoires in COVID-19 (dated by TCRdb to between 2020 and 2021). The study in broad terms: The collaborator samples originated in the United States, Italy and Spain and spanned the acute and convalescent phases of COVID-19. The material from the prospective study consisted of cDNA or gDNA derived from T cells, B-cell-depleted T cells, or PBMCs. Deeply sampled blood TCRbeta repertoires from subjects exposed to, actively infected with, or recovered from COVID-19 were included in the dataset. The repertoires were made available in a free public database intended to serve as a resource for research on the immune response to SARS-CoV-2. Samples came from the ongoing ImmuneRACE study (first 160 participants) plus 1,254 subjects from 6 global collaborators. The sample metadata nearly always contained a de-identified subject ID, COVID-19 status, age in years and sex. Where HLA class I and class II types were available, the types were taken from metadata supplied by the sample provider, not from assay-based typing.

TCRbeta CDR3 regions were amplified from genomic DNA by means of the immunoSEQ Assay, a bias-controlled multiplex PCR. The paper's data handling went like this. Nucleated cell counts per sample were estimated from amplification of reference gene primers within the assay. Sequence reads were collapsed and filtered to measure the absolute abundance of every unique TCRbeta CDR3 rearrangement. Productive Simpson clonality was computed per sample as the square root of Simpson's diversity index over productive rearrangements. TCRdb re-hosts the immuneACCESS table, in-frame sequences only. Its copies lack some clones; in the studies checked, an unresolved V gene accounts for under half of them, and the cause for the rest is not known. That table furnishes V, J and clone size, whereas the DNA furnished D and trimming. The sample table records about 180,000 clones; almost 80% of these occur just once. The ten largest clones capture about 26% of the sample.

Findings and caveats that apply to the study as a whole: How much clinical and demographic metadata was included differed by source and by participant, and the metadata was provided uncurated.

CDR1 and CDR2, looked up from the germline V gene, are SQVTM and ANQGSEA. There are 12 amino acids in the CDR3, from cysteine to phenylalanine inclusive. Solely the CDR3 DNA is kept, with 36 bases framed from the first base. V is cut by 4 bases and J by 0 bases, and the space between the germline ends is 5 bases. This receptor chain uses TRBV29-1 and TRBJ2-3; no D segment can be confidently identified. Sequencing was carried out using peripheral blood. This TCR was recovered from a woman aged 65 to 85 with acute or convalescent COVID-19. Here the CDR3 is given as CSVVESTDTQYF. Read as DNA, the sequence is TGCAGCGTTGTTGAGAGCACAGATACGCAGTATTTT.